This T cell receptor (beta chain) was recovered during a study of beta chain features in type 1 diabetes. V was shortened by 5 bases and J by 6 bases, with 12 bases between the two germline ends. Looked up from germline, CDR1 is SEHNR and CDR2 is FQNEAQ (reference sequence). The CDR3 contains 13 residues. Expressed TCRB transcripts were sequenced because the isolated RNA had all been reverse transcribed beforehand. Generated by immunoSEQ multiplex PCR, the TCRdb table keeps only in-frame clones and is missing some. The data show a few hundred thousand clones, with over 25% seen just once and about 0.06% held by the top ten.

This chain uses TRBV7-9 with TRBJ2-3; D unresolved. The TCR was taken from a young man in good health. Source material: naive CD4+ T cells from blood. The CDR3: CASSRLLGDTQYF. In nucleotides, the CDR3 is TGTGCCAGCAGCCGCCTACTGGGCGATACGCAGTATTTT.